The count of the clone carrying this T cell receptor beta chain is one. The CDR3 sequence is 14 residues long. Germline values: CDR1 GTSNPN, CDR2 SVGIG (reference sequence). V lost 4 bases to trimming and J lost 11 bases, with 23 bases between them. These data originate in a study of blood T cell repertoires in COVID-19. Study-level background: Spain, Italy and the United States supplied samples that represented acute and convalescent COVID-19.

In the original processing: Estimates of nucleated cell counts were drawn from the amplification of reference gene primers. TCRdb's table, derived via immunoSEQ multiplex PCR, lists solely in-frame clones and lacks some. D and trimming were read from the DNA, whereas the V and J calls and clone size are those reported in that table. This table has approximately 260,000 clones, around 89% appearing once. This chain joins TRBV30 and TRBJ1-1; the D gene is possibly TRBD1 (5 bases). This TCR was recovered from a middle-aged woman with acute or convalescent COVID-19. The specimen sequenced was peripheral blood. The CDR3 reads CAWIPQSGGYGAFF. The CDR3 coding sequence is TGTGCCTGGATCCCGCAATCGGGGGGATATGGGGCTTTCTTT.